This TCR beta chain appears in the sequencing data of a study of control samples from healthy donors and cancer patients. V lost 2 bases and J lost 8; bases outside the gene matches: 7. The length of the CDR3 is 16 residues. From germline, CDR1 is KGHSH and CDR2 LQKENI. Measured with immunoSEQ multiplex PCR; TCRdb has only the in-frame clones, and not every one. The sample has 95,000 to 150,000 clones, more than 80% seen once. Sequencing used blood. This sequence was found in a middle-aged man in good health. This rearrangement joins TRBV18 to TRBJ2-1; 12 bases are a match to TRBD2. The CDR3, as DNA: TGTGCCAGCTCACCAGTCCTAGCGGGGGGGCCGGATGAGCAGTTCTTC. This encodes CASSPVLAGGPDEQFF.